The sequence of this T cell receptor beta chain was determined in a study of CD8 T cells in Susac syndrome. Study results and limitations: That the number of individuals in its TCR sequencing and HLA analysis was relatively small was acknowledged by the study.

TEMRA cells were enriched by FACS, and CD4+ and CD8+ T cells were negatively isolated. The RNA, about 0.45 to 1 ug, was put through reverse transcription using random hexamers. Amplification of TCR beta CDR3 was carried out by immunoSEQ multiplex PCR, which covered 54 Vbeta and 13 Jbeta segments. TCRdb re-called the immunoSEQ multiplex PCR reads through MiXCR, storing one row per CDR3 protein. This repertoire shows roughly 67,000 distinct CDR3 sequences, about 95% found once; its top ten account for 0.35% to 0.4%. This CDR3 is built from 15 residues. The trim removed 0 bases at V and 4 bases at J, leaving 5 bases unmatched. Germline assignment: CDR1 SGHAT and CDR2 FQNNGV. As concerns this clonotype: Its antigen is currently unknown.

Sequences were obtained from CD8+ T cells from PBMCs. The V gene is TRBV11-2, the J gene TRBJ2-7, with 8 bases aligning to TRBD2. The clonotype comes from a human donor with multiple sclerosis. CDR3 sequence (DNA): TGTGCCAGCAGCTTAGAAGGCGGGGGGCAATACGAGCAGTACTTC. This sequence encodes CASSLEGGGQYEQYF.